The 8 T cell receptor beta chains given below trace back to one sample, sequenced in a study of blood T cell repertoires in COVID-19. Libraries were prepared by immunoSEQ multiplex PCR; TCRdb keeps only in-frame clonotypes and omits some of them. The table includes 80,000 to 100,000 clones, about 86% detected once. Sequencing was done on a sample of peripheral blood. All receptors come from a man aged 50-59 years with COVID-19, enrolled during active disease.

The rearrangement links TRBV15 to TRBJ1-5; the match to TRBD1 covers 8 bases. The CDR3 is made up of 15 amino acids. The ends lost 1 base at V and 7 bases at J; junction bases unmatched: 6. The germline gives CDR1 LNHNV, CDR2 YYDKDF (reference sequence). CDR3 protein: CATSRGDRGSQPQHF. In nucleotides, the CDR3 is TGTGCCACCAGCAGAGGAGACAGGGGTTCCCAGCCCCAGCATTTT.

CDR3 loop: CASSAGGTDTQYF. The CDR3 nucleotides are TGTGCCAGCAGCGCGGGGGGGACAGATACGCAGTATTTT. This chain uses TRBV14 with TRBJ2-3, with TRBD2 matching 9 bases. This CDR3 has 13 amino acids. Germline values: CDR1 SGHDN, CDR2 FVKESK. Germline trimming cut 5 bases from V and 3 bases from J; bases unmatched to any gene: 0. Full variable domain (missing parts from reference TRBV14 and TRBJ2-3): EAGVTQFPSHSVIEKGQTVTLRCDPISGHDNLYWYRRVMGKEIKFLLHFVKESKQDESGMPNNRFLAERTGGTYSTLKVQPAELEDSGVYFCASSAGGTDTQYFGPGTRLTVL.

The V and J genes are TRBV4-1 and TRBJ1-2, with a weak D call TRBD1 (5 bases). The germline CDR1 and CDR2 sequences are MGHRA and YSYEKL. The length of the CDR3 is 15 residues. Trimming removed 1 base from V and 4 bases from J, with 13 bases in between. The CDR3 region is CASSQVKGMVYGYTF. The DNA of the CDR3 is TGCGCCAGCAGCCAAGTTAAGGGGATGGTCTATGGCTACACCTTC.

This clone was observed a few times. The rearrangement joins TRBV6-4 to TRBJ2-1; TRBD2 matches at 8 bases. With V trimmed by 4 bases and J by 3 bases, 20 bases remained unmatched. The CDR3 loop spans 20 amino acids. The germline V gene has CDR1 MRHNA and CDR2 SNTAGT. CDR3 sequence (DNA): TGTGCCAGCAGTGTCCCGAAGGAGCGGGGGCCCCCTGGCCGCTACAATGAGCAGTTCTTC. Translation: CASSVPKERGPPGRYNEQFF.

This clone was seen once. The J gene is TRBJ1-5, the V gene TRBV2; D is unclear. V was cut by 5 bases and J by 0 bases, with 11 bases left in between. This CDR3 spans 15 amino acids. CDR1 SNHLY and CDR2 FYNNEI come from the germline V gene. CDR3 residues: CASSFDSDSNQPQHF. DNA for the CDR3: TGTGCCAGCAGTTTTGACTCAGATAGCAATCAGCCCCAGCATTTT.

The table lists this clone with a few counts. The chain combines TRBV7-9 with TRBJ2-2; no definite D call. This CDR3 region has 15 residues. The germline V gene has CDR1 SEHNR and CDR2 FQNEAQ (reference sequence). V lost 5 bases to trimming and J lost 2 bases, with 12 bases between them. The chain's CDR3 is CASSPLRLNTGELFF. Written as DNA, the CDR3 is TGTGCCAGCAGCCCACTCAGGCTCAACACCGGGGAGCTGTTTTTT. The full variable domain, with the rest looked up from reference TRBV7-9 and TRBJ2-2, is DTGVSQNPRHKITKRGQNVTFRCDPISEHNRLYWYRQTLGQGPEFLTYFQNEAQLEKSRLLSDRFSAERPKGSFSTLEIQRTEQGDSAMYLCASSPLRLNTGELFFGEGSRLTVL.

This clone was recorded only once. V usage is TRBV19 and J usage is TRBJ1-1; maybe TRBD1 (6 bases). V was cut by 4 bases and J by 0 bases, with 9 bases left in between. CDR3 length equals 14 residues. Germline assignment: CDR1 LNHDA and CDR2 SQIVND (reference sequence). CDR3 region: CASSKGGMNTEAFF. CDR3 DNA sequence: TGTGCCAGTAGTAAAGGGGGAATGAACACTGAAGCTTTCTTT. Combining the CDR3 with reference TRBV19 and TRBJ1-1 gives the whole variable domain DGGITQSPKYLFRKEGQNVTLSCEQNLNHDAMYWYRQDPGQGLRLIYYSQIVNDFQKGDIAEGYSVSREKKESFPLTVTSAQKNPTAFYLCASSKGGMNTEAFFGQGTRLTVV.

The CDR3 here is CASRRLAGGVNEQFF. The CDR3 region has the DNA TGTGCCAGCAGACGTTTAGCGGGGGGGGTGAATGAGCAGTTCTTC. The V gene is TRBV2, the J gene TRBJ2-1; 11 nucleotides align to TRBD2. CDR1 and CDR2 (germline): SNHLY, FYNNEI. Trimming at V came to 6 bases and at J to 7 bases, leaving 8 bases not matched to a gene. There are 15 residues in the CDR3.